This T cell receptor beta chain was recorded in a study of control samples from healthy donors and cancer patients (dated by TCRdb to the early 2020s). The CDR3 goes from the cysteine to the phenylalanine over 17 residues. Only the CDR3 DNA stays, 51 bases, in frame from base 1. V and J are trimmed by 1 base and 2 bases, and the gene matches miss 6 bases of the junction. CDR1 and CDR2, per the germline V gene, are KGHDR and SFDVKD. The library was prepared using the immunoSEQ multiplex PCR assay. TCRdb took over this immuneACCESS table, retaining in-frame rearrangements with V and J assigned. Such tables are incomplete; in checked studies, under half of the missing clones stem from an unresolved V gene, and the remainder is unexplained. This sample is represented by approximately 110,000 clones; 85% to 90% of them were singletons. In total, the top ten clones hold around 17% of the sample. About this clone itself: Its binding antigen is unknown. Base qualities are not at hand, and no much larger clone is one base apart.

The TCR comes from a woman aged 50 to 60 in good health. The sequencing sample was made of blood. The chain is made from TRBV24-1 and TRBJ2-1; TRBD2 aligns with 8 central bases. The CDR3 here reads CATSDLAGLGAYNEQFF. In nucleotide form, the sequence is TGTGCCACCAGTGATTTAGCGGGACTAGGTGCCTACAATGAGCAGTTCTTC.